This is a list of T cell receptor beta chains from one sample in a study of blood T cell repertoires in COVID-19. Generated by immunoSEQ multiplex PCR, the TCRdb table keeps only in-frame clones and is missing some. The profile shows some 120,000 clones, more than 75% of them singletons. The sample taken for sequencing was peripheral blood. These receptors were obtained from a woman aged 45-59 years with acute or convalescent COVID-19. Both conserved end residues are part of each CDR3. Each record gives: D gene, J gene, V gene, clone size, CDR3 DNA, CDR3 protein. D genes are given only for firm matches. A clone size is listed for some rows: how often the clone was seen (once, few, many), or a class if it is expanded.

D gene: TRBD2
J gene: TRBJ2-7
V gene: TRBV11-3
clone size: -
CDR3 DNA: TGTGCCAGCAGCACACGACTAGCGGGGGGGCGGAACGAGCAGTACTTC
CDR3 protein: CASSTRLAGGRNEQYF

D gene: -
J gene: TRBJ1-4
V gene: TRBV5-8
clone size: -
CDR3 DNA: TGTGCCAGCAGCGGGGGACACCAATCAACTAATGAAAAACTGTTTTTT
CDR3 protein: CASSGGHQSTNEKLFF

D gene: -
J gene: TRBJ1-1
V gene: TRBV7-8
clone size: -
CDR3 DNA: TGTGCCAGCAGTCGTGGTATCCAGGCTTTCTTT
CDR3 protein: CASSRGIQAFF

D gene: TRBD1
J gene: TRBJ1-6
V gene: TRBV5-1
clone size: -
CDR3 DNA: TGCGCCAGCAGCTTGGTAGGGGGCAAGGGGAATTCACCCCTCCACTTT
CDR3 protein: CASSLVGGKGNSPLHF

D gene: -
J gene: TRBJ1-6
V gene: TRBV11-2
clone size: -
CDR3 DNA: TGTGCCAGCAGCTTTGGGGGGGTCTCACCCCTCCACTTT
CDR3 protein: CASSFGGVSPLHF

D gene: -
J gene: TRBJ2-3
V gene: TRBV5-8
clone size: once
CDR3 DNA: TGTGCCAGCAGCTACCTCCGGACAAAGAGCACAGATACGCAGTATTTT
CDR3 protein: CASSYLRTKSTDTQYF

D gene: -
J gene: TRBJ1-5
V gene: TRBV18
clone size: -
CDR3 DNA: TGTGCCAGCTCCTTGGGACACTTTAGCAATCAGCCCCAGCATTTT
CDR3 protein: CASSLGHFSNQPQHF

D gene: -
J gene: TRBJ1-1
V gene: TRBV6-4
clone size: -
CDR3 DNA: TGTGCCAGCAGTTTCGCATCGGGCACTGAAGCTTTCTTT
CDR3 protein: CASSFASGTEAFF

D gene: TRBD1
J gene: TRBJ1-1
V gene: TRBV6-2/TRBV6-3
clone size: -
CDR3 DNA: TGTGCCAGCAGTTATGCAAAAATCCGGGACAGGGGTCGAACTGAAGCTTTCTTT
CDR3 protein: CASSYAKIRDRGRTEAFF

D gene: -
J gene: TRBJ2-1
V gene: TRBV9
clone size: once
CDR3 DNA: TGTGCCAGCAGCGTAGGTGGGGAGAGGTTCTTC
CDR3 protein: CASSVGGERFF

D gene: TRBD2
J gene: TRBJ2-3
V gene: TRBV6-5
clone size: -
CDR3 DNA: TGTGCCAGCAGTTACTCGACTAGCGGGAATACGCAGTATTTT
CDR3 protein: CASSYSTSGNTQYF

D gene: TRBD2
J gene: TRBJ2-3
V gene: TRBV19
clone size: -
CDR3 DNA: TGTGCCAGTCCCTTTGGACTAGCGGAAACAGATACGCAGTATTTT
CDR3 protein: CASPFGLAETDTQYF

D gene: -
J gene: TRBJ1-1
V gene: TRBV12-3/TRBV12-4
clone size: -
CDR3 DNA: TGTGCCAGCAGTTTTCTGGTAGTTGCTGAAGCTTTCTTT
CDR3 protein: CASSFLVVAEAFF

D gene: -
J gene: TRBJ1-4
V gene: TRBV7-9
clone size: -
CDR3 DNA: TGTGCCAGCAGCTCCGCAGGGTTCGAAAAACTGTTTTTT
CDR3 protein: CASSSAGFEKLFF

D gene: TRBD2
J gene: TRBJ2-1
V gene: TRBV7-2
clone size: -
CDR3 DNA: TGTGCCAGCAGCTTATTCGCTAGCGGGGGGGGCTCCTACAATGAGCAGTTCTTC
CDR3 protein: CASSLFASGGGSYNEQFF

D gene: -
J gene: TRBJ2-7
V gene: TRBV2
clone size: -
CDR3 DNA: TGTGCCAGCAAGATGCCCGGGTTAGCCCTTTCCGAGCAGTACTTC
CDR3 protein: CASKMPGLALSEQYF

D gene: -
J gene: TRBJ1-1
V gene: TRBV6-1
clone size: -
CDR3 DNA: TGTGCCAGCAGTGAATTGGGGAGCTTGAACACTGAAGCTTTCTTT
CDR3 protein: CASSELGSLNTEAFF

D gene: -
J gene: TRBJ1-2
V gene: TRBV6-5
clone size: -
CDR3 DNA: TGTGCCAGCAGTTCCCCGGGACTTTTAGGATATGGCTACACCTTC
CDR3 protein: CASSSPGLLGYGYTF

D gene: -
J gene: TRBJ2-5
V gene: TRBV3-1/TRBV3-2
clone size: -
CDR3 DNA: TGTGCCAGCAGCCACTGGCGGGAACAAGAGACCCAGTACTTC
CDR3 protein: CASSHWREQETQYF

D gene: TRBD2
J gene: TRBJ2-1
V gene: TRBV9
clone size: few
CDR3 DNA: TGTGCCAGCAGCGTAGCAGAGGGAGGGCCCTACAATGAGCAGTTCTTC
CDR3 protein: CASSVAEGGPYNEQFF

D gene: -
J gene: TRBJ1-3
V gene: TRBV9
clone size: -
CDR3 DNA: TGTGCCAGCAGCCCCGAGGGAAATGGAGGAAACACCATATATTTT
CDR3 protein: CASSPEGNGGNTIYF

D gene: -
J gene: TRBJ2-4
V gene: TRBV19
clone size: few
CDR3 DNA: TGTGCCAGTACCTCCCTAACTAGTACCTCCATTCAGTACTTC
CDR3 protein: CASTSLTSTSIQYF

D gene: TRBD2
J gene: TRBJ2-7
V gene: TRBV9
clone size: -
CDR3 DNA: TGTGCCAGCAGCGCGGGACTAGCGGACGGATACGAGCAGTACTTC
CDR3 protein: CASSAGLADGYEQYF

D gene: TRBD1
J gene: TRBJ1-2
V gene: TRBV2
clone size: -
CDR3 DNA: TGTGCCAGCAAAGCCTTTAACAGGGGTTATACCTTC
CDR3 protein: CASKAFNRGYTF

D gene: -
J gene: TRBJ1-3
V gene: TRBV5-6
clone size: few
CDR3 DNA: TGTGCCAGCAGCCGCTCGGCAGGGTCTGGAGGAAACACCATATATTTT
CDR3 protein: CASSRSAGSGGNTIYF

D gene: TRBD2
J gene: TRBJ2-7
V gene: TRBV3-1/TRBV3-2
clone size: -
CDR3 DNA: TGTGCCAGCAGCCAACAGGGACTAGCTTCCTACGAGCAGTACTTC
CDR3 protein: CASSQQGLASYEQYF

D gene: TRBD1
J gene: TRBJ1-6
V gene: TRBV3-1/TRBV3-2
clone size: -
CDR3 DNA: TGTGCCAGCAGCCACGCGGGACAGAGTTCACCCCTCCACTTT
CDR3 protein: CASSHAGQSSPLHF

D gene: TRBD1
J gene: TRBJ2-1
V gene: TRBV18
clone size: -
CDR3 DNA: TGTGCCAGCTCGCCGACAGGGGGGAATGAGCAGTTCTTC
CDR3 protein: CASSPTGGNEQFF

D gene: TRBD2
J gene: TRBJ2-7
V gene: TRBV5-1
clone size: -
CDR3 DNA: TGCGCCAGCAGCTTGGAGGACAGCGGGGGTTCAGAGCAGTACTTC
CDR3 protein: CASSLEDSGGSEQYF

D gene: -
J gene: TRBJ1-2
V gene: TRBV27
clone size: -
CDR3 DNA: TGTGCCAGCAGTTTAGCCACGGGGGGAGGGATTAAGGGCTACACCTTC
CDR3 protein: CASSLATGGGIKGYTF

D gene: -
J gene: TRBJ1-3
V gene: TRBV5-1
clone size: -
CDR3 DNA: TGCGCCAGCAGCTTGGATATCTCTGGAAACACCATATATTTT
CDR3 protein: CASSLDISGNTIYF

D gene: TRBD2
J gene: TRBJ2-1
V gene: TRBV9
clone size: few
CDR3 DNA: TGTGCCAGCAGCGTAAGCAGACTAGCGGGATACAATGAGCAGTTCTTC
CDR3 protein: CASSVSRLAGYNEQFF

D gene: -
J gene: TRBJ2-7
V gene: TRBV21-1
clone size: once
CDR3 DNA: TGTGCCAGCAGCAAATTGGGCCAGCCTTGTAGGTACGAGCAGTACTTC
CDR3 protein: CASSKLGQPCRYEQYF

D gene: -
J gene: TRBJ2-2
V gene: TRBV2
clone size: -
CDR3 DNA: TGTGCCAGCAGTGAACAGGGCCAGGCCGGGGAGCTGTTTTTT
CDR3 protein: CASSEQGQAGELFF

D gene: -
J gene: TRBJ1-1
V gene: TRBV19
clone size: -
CDR3 DNA: TGTGCCAGTAGTATACGGGTGAACACTGAAGCTTTCTTT
CDR3 protein: CASSIRVNTEAFF

D gene: -
J gene: TRBJ2-3
V gene: TRBV2
clone size: -
CDR3 DNA: TGTGCCAGCAGTGTGACGGGGTTTAGTTTAGATACGCAGTATTTT
CDR3 protein: CASSVTGFSLDTQYF

D gene: TRBD1
J gene: TRBJ2-1
V gene: TRBV5-1
clone size: -
CDR3 DNA: TGCGCCAGCAGCCCCGGGACAGAAGGCAATGAGCAGTTCTTC
CDR3 protein: CASSPGTEGNEQFF

D gene: -
J gene: TRBJ1-1
V gene: TRBV5-1
clone size: -
CDR3 DNA: TGCGCCAGCAGCGTGACAGGTAACACTGAAGCTTTCTTT
CDR3 protein: CASSVTGNTEAFF

D gene: -
J gene: TRBJ1-3
V gene: TRBV12-3/TRBV12-4
clone size: -
CDR3 DNA: TGTGCCAGCAAGGTGAGGCCGATCGACAGCGCATATTTT
CDR3 protein: CASKVRPIDSAYF

D gene: TRBD1
J gene: TRBJ1-2
V gene: TRBV5-6
clone size: -
CDR3 DNA: TGTGCCAGCATCCTAGCAGGGGGACGGGGGTATGGCTACACCTTC
CDR3 protein: CASILAGGRGYGYTF

D gene: TRBD2
J gene: TRBJ2-2
V gene: TRBV25-1
clone size: -
CDR3 DNA: TGTGCCAGCAGTGGGGGACTAGCGGGCACCGGGGAGCTGTTTTTT
CDR3 protein: CASSGGLAGTGELFF

D gene: TRBD2
J gene: TRBJ2-7
V gene: TRBV2
clone size: -
CDR3 DNA: TGTGCCAGCAGAGGGACTAGCGGGAAGGGCGAGCAGTACTTC
CDR3 protein: CASRGTSGKGEQYF

D gene: TRBD1
J gene: TRBJ2-2
V gene: TRBV19
clone size: -
CDR3 DNA: TGTGCCAGTAGTGCTCAGGGGGCAAACACCGGGGAGCTGTTTTTT
CDR3 protein: CASSAQGANTGELFF

D gene: -
J gene: TRBJ2-7
V gene: TRBV4-1
clone size: few
CDR3 DNA: TGCGCCAGCAGCCAAGCCCGAGCTCGAACCTACGAGCAGTACTTC
CDR3 protein: CASSQARARTYEQYF

D gene: -
J gene: TRBJ2-2
V gene: TRBV19
clone size: -
CDR3 DNA: TGTGCCAGTAGTCCCTCCGGAGCCGGGGAGCTGTTTTTT
CDR3 protein: CASSPSGAGELFF

D gene: TRBD1
J gene: TRBJ2-7
V gene: TRBV25-1
clone size: -
CDR3 DNA: TGTGCCAGCAGTCCCCCAAGAAGGCAGGGGGCTAGAGAGCAGTACTTC
CDR3 protein: CASSPPRRQGAREQYF

D gene: TRBD2
J gene: TRBJ2-1
V gene: TRBV18
clone size: -
CDR3 DNA: TGTGCCAGCTGTTTACTAGCGGGGGGTAACTACAATGAGCAGTTCTTC
CDR3 protein: CASCLLAGGNYNEQFF

D gene: TRBD1
J gene: TRBJ1-1
V gene: TRBV5-1
clone size: -
CDR3 DNA: TGCGCCAGCAGCCGGGACAGGGTCACTGAAGCTTTCTTT
CDR3 protein: CASSRDRVTEAFF

D gene: -
J gene: TRBJ1-5
V gene: TRBV6-5
clone size: -
CDR3 DNA: TGTGCCACCCCGATGGGGGCGCATCAGCCCCAGCATTTT
CDR3 protein: CATPMGAHQPQHF

D gene: -
J gene: TRBJ1-1
V gene: TRBV2
clone size: -
CDR3 DNA: TGTGCCAGCAGTGTTGAGGGCGGTGTAGACACTGAAGCTTTCTTT
CDR3 protein: CASSVEGGVDTEAFF

D gene: TRBD1
J gene: TRBJ2-5
V gene: TRBV18
clone size: -
CDR3 DNA: TGTGCCAGCTCACCACCACGGACAGGGGTAATCCAAGAGACCCAGTACTTC
CDR3 protein: CASSPPRTGVIQETQYF

D gene: -
J gene: TRBJ2-5
V gene: TRBV25-1
clone size: -
CDR3 DNA: TGTGCCAGCAGTGAGGGTCAGGGTTACCAAGAGACCCAGTACTTC
CDR3 protein: CASSEGQGYQETQYF

D gene: -
J gene: TRBJ2-6
V gene: TRBV18
clone size: -
CDR3 DNA: TGTGCCAGCTCACCGCGAAGGGAGTCTGGGGCCAACGTCCTGACTTTC
CDR3 protein: CASSPRRESGANVLTF

D gene: TRBD1
J gene: TRBJ1-3
V gene: TRBV3-1/TRBV3-2
clone size: -
CDR3 DNA: TGTGCCAGCAGCGGGGATGCAGGGGGCGGAAACACCATATATTTT
CDR3 protein: CASSGDAGGGNTIYF